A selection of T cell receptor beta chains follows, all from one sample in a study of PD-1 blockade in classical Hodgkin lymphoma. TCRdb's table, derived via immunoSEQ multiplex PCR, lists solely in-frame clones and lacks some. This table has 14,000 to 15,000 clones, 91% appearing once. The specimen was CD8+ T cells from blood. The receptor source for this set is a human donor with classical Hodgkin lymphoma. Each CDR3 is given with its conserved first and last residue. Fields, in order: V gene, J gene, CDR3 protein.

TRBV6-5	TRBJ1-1	CASSPPGPYTEAFF
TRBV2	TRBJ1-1	CAYYGTVNTEAFF
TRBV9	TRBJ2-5	CASSVGLAGVVETQYF
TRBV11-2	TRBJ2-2	CASSFEGPGELFF
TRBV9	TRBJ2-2	CASGGLAGASGELFF
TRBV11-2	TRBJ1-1	CASNRKGEQGEAFF
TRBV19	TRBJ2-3	CASKPDREGLTFTDTQYF
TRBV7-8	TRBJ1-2	CASSLIADTPRGVGENYGYTF
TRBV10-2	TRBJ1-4	CASSSAGPLNEKLFF
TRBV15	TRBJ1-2	CATSRDSLQGDYGYTF
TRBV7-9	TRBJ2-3	CASSYGTGGQYF
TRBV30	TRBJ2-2	CAWTWGGTGELFF
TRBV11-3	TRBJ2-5	CASSLEGLGTQYF
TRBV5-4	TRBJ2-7	CASSLALGQGAHEQYF
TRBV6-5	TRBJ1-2	CASSERGKTYGYTF
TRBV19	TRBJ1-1	CASSIMAGGDTEAFF
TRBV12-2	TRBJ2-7	CASRFKYRAGEMGSWAYEQYF
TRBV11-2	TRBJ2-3	CASSLGWPRGEDTQYF
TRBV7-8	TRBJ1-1	CASSFDRGAGTEAFF
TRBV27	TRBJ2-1	CASSLWQGARNEQFF
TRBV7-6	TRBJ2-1	CASSIGTGDNEQFF
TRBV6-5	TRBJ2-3	CASSYGAGLDTQYF
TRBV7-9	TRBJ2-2	CASSWPPEREGPNTGELFF
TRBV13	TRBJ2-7	CASSPAGQGPKSYEQYF
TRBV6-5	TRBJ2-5	CASSFKASGPTQYF
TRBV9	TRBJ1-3	CASSVSGRVSGNTIYF
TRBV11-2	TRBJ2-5	CASRFLRETQYF
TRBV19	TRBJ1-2	CASDGWTGPNYGYTF
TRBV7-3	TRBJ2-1	CASSLPGSWDEQFF
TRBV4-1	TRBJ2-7	CASSQEGGGRARNEQYF
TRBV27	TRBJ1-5	CASGGGTANQPQHF
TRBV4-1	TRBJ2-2	CASSQSGQGNTGELFF
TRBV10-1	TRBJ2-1	CASGLAGRGNEQFF
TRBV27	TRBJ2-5	CASGEGLWETQYF
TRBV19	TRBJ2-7	CASSMRSSDEQYF
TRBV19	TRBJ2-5	CASSIVPGETQYF
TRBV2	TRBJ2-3	CASRGGQGGTDTQYF
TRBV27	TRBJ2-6	CASSAYSGANVLTF
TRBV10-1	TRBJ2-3	CASSGLADGTDTQYF
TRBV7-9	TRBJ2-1	CASSLGSGSINEQFF
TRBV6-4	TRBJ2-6	CASSDTSSGANVLTF
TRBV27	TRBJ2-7	CASQGQGDEQYF
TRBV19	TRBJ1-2	CASRKSQLADGYTF
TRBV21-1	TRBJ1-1	CASAWDSLNTEAFF